These 27 T cell receptor beta chains were all obtained from the same sample, sequenced in a study of shared clonotypes between healthy human individuals. Profiling relied on immunoSEQ multiplex PCR, and the TCRdb table lists in-frame clones only, not all of them. This table holds fewer than 650,000 clones, around 78% found once. Sequences were obtained from PBMCs. These receptor sequences come from a woman in her 40s in good health. Some clones in this sample may be carry-over from other donors' samples.

The V call is TRBV5-1, the J call TRBJ2-3; TRBD2 aligns across 9 bases. The CDR3 sequence is 15 residues long. Losses at the gene ends were 0 bases for V and 4 bases for J; bases not matched to a gene: 3. Germline values: CDR1 SGHRS, CDR2 YFSETQ. This CDR3 is CASSLVAGGADTQYF. CDR3 sequence (DNA): TGCGCCAGCAGCTTGGTGGCGGGAGGGGCAGATACGCAGTATTTT.

The chain uses TRBV30 and TRBJ2-3; possibly TRBD1 for D (6 bases). This CDR3 has 13 residues. Germline CDR1 and CDR2: GTSNPN and SVGIG (reference sequence). V shed 7 bases and J shed 1 base, with 12 bases lying between them. CDR3 loop: CALGGTGTDTQYF. The CDR3 region has the DNA TGTGCCTTAGGGGGTACTGGCACAGATACGCAGTATTTT. Full variable domain (remainder filled in from reference TRBV30 and TRBJ2-3): SQTIHQWPATLVQPVGSPLSLECTVEGTSNPNLYWYRQAAGRGLQLLFYSVGIGQISSEVPQNLSASRPQDRQFILSSKKLLLSDSGFYLCALGGTGTDTQYFGPGTRLTVL.

This rearrangement joins TRBV9 to TRBJ2-5; weak D call: TRBD1 (5 bases). The CDR3 extends over 16 amino acids. V gave up 0 bases and J gave up 1 base, with 13 bases separating them. Germline CDR1 and CDR2: SGDLS and YYNGEE. The CDR3 sequence is CASSVAPGWIQETQYF. As DNA, the CDR3 is TGTGCCAGCAGCGTAGCTCCAGGGTGGATCCAAGAGACCCAGTACTTC.

The rearrangement uses TRBV4-2 and TRBJ2-1; TRBD2 aligns across 10 bases. Germline V gene lookup returns CDR1 LGHNA and CDR2 YNFKEQ. The V gene end was trimmed by 3 bases and the J gene end by 7 bases; junction bases not matched to a gene: 9. The CDR3 sequence is 16 residues long. In DNA form, the CDR3 reads TGTGCCAGCAGCCATTACCTAGCGGGAGCGACGAATGAGCAGTTCTTC. Amino acid sequence: CASSHYLAGATNEQFF.

J is TRBJ1-1 and V is TRBV5-1; TRBD1 matches 8 bases. The length of the CDR3 is 15 residues. CDR1 SGHRS and CDR2 YFSETQ come from the germline V gene. V was pared by 1 base and J by 4 bases, with 6 bases of the junction left unmatched. As DNA, the CDR3 is TGCGCCAGCAGCTTGCGTGGACAGGGAGGCACTGAAGCTTTCTTT. Translation gives CASSLRGQGGTEAFF.

The chain recombines TRBV9 with TRBJ2-1; TRBD2 aligns across 7 bases. V gave up 4 bases and J gave up 2 bases; unmatched junction bases: 18. CDR1 is SGDLS and CDR2 is YYNGEE in the germline V gene. This CDR3 region has 19 residues. CDR3 DNA sequence: TGTGCCAGCAGCCGGGCTGGGGGGGAGGGCCTAATGGCCTACAATGAGCAGTTCTTC. As protein: CASSRAGGEGLMAYNEQFF.

V usage is TRBV19 and J usage is TRBJ2-5; 7 bases are a match to TRBD2. The CDR3 is 14 residues long. Germline V gene lookup returns CDR1 LNHDA and CDR2 SQIVND (reference sequence). V lost 6 bases and J lost 1; bases outside the gene matches: 5. This CDR3 reads CASSGRPPQETQYF. The CDR3 bases are TGTGCCAGTAGCGGGAGGCCCCCCCAAGAGACCCAGTACTTC. Full variable domain (remainder filled in from reference TRBV19 and TRBJ2-5): DGGITQSPKYLFRKEGQNVTLSCEQNLNHDAMYWYRQDPGQGLRLIYYSQIVNDFQKGDIAEGYSVSREKKESFPLTVTSAQKNPTAFYLCASSGRPPQETQYFGPGTRLLVL.

This chain uses TRBV5-6 with TRBJ1-2; D may be TRBD1 (5 bases). CDR1 SGHDT and CDR2 YYEEEE come from the germline V gene. This CDR3 comprises 14 residues. Between the trimmed V and J ends, which lost 0 bases and 2 bases, there was a span of 8 bases. The CDR3 loop reads CASSLVGVNYGYTF. The DNA for the CDR3 is TGTGCCAGCAGCTTGGTGGGGGTAAACTATGGCTACACCTTC.

The V call is TRBV29-1, the J call TRBJ2-3; no firm D call. The CDR3 consists of 13 residues. With 3 bases removed from V and 2 bases from J, the gap between germline ends came to 9 bases. Germline values: CDR1 SQVTM, CDR2 ANQGSEA. DNA of the CDR3: TGCAGCGTTGACCAATCCTACACAGATACGCAGTATTTT. As protein: CSVDQSYTDTQYF.

The chain links TRBV6-5 to TRBJ1-2; D gene ambiguous. CDR1 is MNHEY and CDR2 is SVGAGI in the germline V gene. This CDR3 is built from 12 residues. V dropped 6 bases and J dropped 10 bases, with 15 bases sitting between them. The CDR3 sequence: CASSRGPVDYTF. The DNA for the CDR3 is TGTGCCAGCAGCCGAGGACCTGTTGACTACACCTTC.

This clone appeared a single time. The CDR3 bases are TGTGCCAGCAGTTTGGGGGACATGAACACTGAAGCTTTCTTT. This translates into CASSLGDMNTEAFF. The rearrangement joins TRBV28 to TRBJ1-1; D is perhaps TRBD1 (6 bases). Germline V gene lookup returns CDR1 MDHEN and CDR2 SYDVKM. The V end was cut by 3 bases, the J end by 0 bases, with 8 bases between. This CDR3 region has 14 residues.

This clone was observed many times. The rearrangement links TRBV18 to TRBJ2-7; no firm D call. The CDR3 sequence is 14 residues long. CDR1 is KGHSH, CDR2 LQKENI, per germline. Trimming left V 5 bases short and J 1 base short, with 12 bases between. The CDR3 loop reads CASSSADGSYEQYF. The CDR3 DNA reads as TGTGCCAGCTCATCCGCGGACGGGTCCTACGAGCAGTACTTC.

The DNA for the CDR3 is TGTGCCAGCAGCTTTCAGACCGGGACTAGGAACGAGCAGTACTTC. This encodes CASSFQTGTRNEQYF. The chain links TRBV7-9 to TRBJ2-7; 8 nucleotides align to TRBD2. Trimming removed 3 bases from V and 5 bases from J; junction bases left unmatched: 9. The CDR3 is made up of 15 amino acids. The germline V gene has CDR1 SEHNR and CDR2 FQNEAQ (reference sequence).

The rearrangement uses TRBV2 and TRBJ2-3; TRBD2 is a possible D gene (6 bases). This CDR3 contains 16 residues. The germline V and J ends were trimmed by 2 bases and 2 bases, with 14 bases remaining between them. CDR1 SNHLY and CDR2 FYNNEI come from the germline V gene. CDR3 region: CASSEIRGTYTDTQYF. CDR3 nucleotides: TGTGCCAGCAGTGAAATCCGGGGGACCTACACAGATACGCAGTATTTT.

This clone appeared a single time. The rearrangement joins TRBV28 to TRBJ1-1, with D perhaps matching TRBD1 (6 bases). Germline V CDR1 and CDR2: MDHEN, SYDVKM. Trimming took 6 bases from V and 2 from J, leaving 13 bases between them. This CDR3 spans 14 amino acids. In DNA, the CDR3 is TGTGCCAGCAGGCCCGGACAGATCAACACTGAAGCTTTCTTT. It is translated as CASRPGQINTEAFF.

This clone was seen many times. This chain connects TRBV18 to TRBJ2-3; D is perhaps TRBD2 (5 bases). CDR3 length equals 16 residues. Between the trimmed V and J ends, which lost 0 bases and 3 bases, there was a span of 13 bases. The germline V gene has CDR1 KGHSH and CDR2 LQKENI. This CDR3 reads CASSPPALPGTDTQYF. In nucleotides, the CDR3 is TGTGCCAGCTCACCACCGGCTCTACCGGGGACAGATACGCAGTATTTT.

The rearrangement links TRBV30 to TRBJ2-7; 12 positions match TRBD2. The CDR3 runs 14 residues. The V segment lost 2 bases and the J segment 9 bases; nucleotides outside the gene matches: 8. CDR1 is GTSNPN, CDR2 SVGIG, per germline (reference sequence). CDR3 protein: CAWSRETSGSGQYF. The CDR3 nucleotides are TGTGCCTGGAGTAGAGAGACTAGCGGGAGCGGGCAGTACTTC.

This clone was observed at least ten times. Distinct nucleotide sequences in the sample also encode this CDR3. V gene TRBV7-2 combines with J gene TRBJ2-5, with D perhaps TRBD1 (6 bases). Trimming took off 2 bases at V and 5 bases at J, with 12 bases between the two ends. Germline V gene sequence: CDR1 SGHTA, CDR2 FQGNSA. The CDR3 runs 14 residues. DNA of the CDR3: TGTGCCAGCAGCTTAAGGCAGGGGAGTGAGACCCAGTACTTC. Its translation: CASSLRQGSETQYF.

J is TRBJ2-1 and V is TRBV11-2, with 15 bases aligning to TRBD2. The length of the CDR3 is 17 residues. Germline CDR1 is SGHAT and CDR2 is FQNNGV. The V gene end was trimmed by 5 bases and the J gene end by 2 bases; junction bases not matched to a gene: 4. The CDR3, as DNA: TGTGCCAGCAGCATGGGACTAGCGGGAGGAACCTACAATGAGCAGTTCTTC. It codes for CASSMGLAGGTYNEQFF.

The V call is TRBV2, the J call TRBJ2-3, with TRBD2 as a possible D gene (6 bases). From germline, CDR1 is SNHLY and CDR2 FYNNEI. Trimming shortened V by 8 bases and J by 4 bases, and 19 bases separated the two germline ends. This CDR3 comprises 15 residues. The CDR3 bases are TGTGCCAGCGGTGTGCGCGGGAACGCAGCAGATACGCAGTATTTT. Protein sequence: CASGVRGNAADTQYF.

This rearrangement joins TRBV7-2 to TRBJ2-5; D possibly corresponds to TRBD1 (5 bases). Germline values: CDR1 SGHTA, CDR2 FQGNSA. This CDR3 has 14 residues. V shed 0 bases and J shed 3 bases, with 8 bases lying between them. This CDR3 is CASSLAGLKETQYF. In nucleotides, the CDR3 is TGTGCCAGCAGCTTAGCGGGGCTTAAAGAGACCCAGTACTTC.

The genes are TRBV2 and TRBJ2-7; the D gene could be TRBD1 or TRBD2 (6 bases each). V shed 10 bases and J shed 3 bases, with 22 bases lying between them. Germline values: CDR1 SNHLY, CDR2 FYNNEI. CDR3 length: 15 amino acids. CDR3 protein: CATTRGAVTFYEQYF. The CDR3 DNA is TGTGCCACCACTAGGGGGGCCGTGACTTTCTACGAGCAGTACTTC.

J is TRBJ2-5 and V is TRBV6-1; 8 nucleotides align to TRBD2. The CDR3 has 14 amino acids. Unmatched junction bases numbered 8, after V lost 6 bases and J lost 5 bases. CDR1 and CDR2 from the germline V gene are MNHNS and SASEGT. CDR3 coding DNA: TGTGCCAGCAGGCCCGGGACTAGACGGGAGACCCAGTACTTC. Residues: CASRPGTRRETQYF.

This clone turned up a few times. This chain uses TRBV19 with TRBJ2-2, with TRBD1 matching over 7 bases. The CDR3 consists of 15 residues. The junction had 1 base not matched to a gene; V was cut back by 3 bases and J by 0 bases. CDR1 and CDR2 from the germline V gene are LNHDA and SQIVND (reference sequence). CDR3 amino acids: CASSMGTANTGELFF. The CDR3 DNA reads TGTGCCAGTAGTATGGGGACAGCGAACACCGGGGAGCTGTTTTTT.

The chain uses TRBV6-6 and TRBJ1-1; possibly TRBD1 for D (6 bases). Germline lookup yields CDR1 MNHNY and CDR2 SVGAGI (reference sequence). The ends were cut back, 6 bases at V and 0 bases at J, with 8 bases in the middle. The CDR3 consists of 13 residues. Here the CDR3 DNA reads TGTGCCAGCAGAGGACAGATGAACACTGAAGCTTTCTTT. This translates into CASRGQMNTEAFF.

The rearrangement links TRBV11-2 to TRBJ2-7; 8 bases align to TRBD2. The trim removed 1 base at V and 2 bases at J, leaving 4 bases unmatched. The CDR3 covers 15 residues. From germline, CDR1 is SGHAT and CDR2 FQNNGV. The CDR3 bases are TGTGCCAGCAGCTTAGCGGCGGGAGGCACCTACGAGCAGTACTTC. Its translation is CASSLAAGGTYEQYF. The variable domain in full, completed from reference TRBV11-2 and TRBJ2-7, reads EAGVAQSPRYKIIEKRQSVAFWCNPISGHATLYWYQQILGQGPKLLIQFQNNGVVDDSQLPKDRFSAERLKGVDSTLKIQPAKLEDSAVYLCASSLAAGGTYEQYFGPGTRLTVT.

To note about this clone: At one end, the junction sequence differs from germline, possibly due to a read error. Other DNA sequences from this sample encode an identical CDR3 as well. The chain is built from TRBV10-3 and TRBJ1-2; D is ambiguous. This CDR3 is built from 12 residues. Germline V lookup: CDR1 ENHRY, CDR2 SYGVKD. The CDR3 coding sequence is TGTGCTATCAGCGACGGGAACTATGGCTACACCTTC. Residues: CAISDGNYGYTF.